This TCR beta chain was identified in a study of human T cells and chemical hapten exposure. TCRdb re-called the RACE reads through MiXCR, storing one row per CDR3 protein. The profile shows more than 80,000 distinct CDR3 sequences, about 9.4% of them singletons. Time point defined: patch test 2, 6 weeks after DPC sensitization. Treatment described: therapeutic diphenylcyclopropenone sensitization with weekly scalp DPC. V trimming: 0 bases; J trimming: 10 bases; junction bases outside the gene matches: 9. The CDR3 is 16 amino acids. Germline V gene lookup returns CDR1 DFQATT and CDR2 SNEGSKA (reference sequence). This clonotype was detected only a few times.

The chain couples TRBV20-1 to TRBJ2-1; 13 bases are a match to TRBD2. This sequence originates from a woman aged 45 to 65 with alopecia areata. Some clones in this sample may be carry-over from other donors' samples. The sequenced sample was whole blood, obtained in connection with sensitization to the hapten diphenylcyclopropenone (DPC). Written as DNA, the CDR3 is TGCAGTGCTAGAGATCAGGGGACTAGCGGGACCTACGAGCAGTTCTTC. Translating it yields CSARDQGTSGTYEQFF.